The rows below give T cell receptor beta chains drawn from one sample of a study of T cell responses to AZD1222 COVID-19 vaccine. Produced via immunoSEQ multiplex PCR; TCRdb's table is partial and in-frame only. Of 150,000 or so clones listed, over 85% were seen once; the top ten hold roughly 5%. The input for sequencing was peripheral blood, taken on day 0 of AZD1222 vaccination. The receptors derive from an adult in good health. Each CDR3 is given with its conserved first and last residue. The order of the fields is V gene, CDR3 protein.

>TRBV3-1/TRBV3-2
CASSRGRFIISGANVLTF
>TRBV10-3
CAISDVPQDQRGYTF
>TRBV7-9
CASSPGQGGNTIYF
>TRBV28
CASSETWLRGYTF
>TRBV2
CASKSAPPSYEQYF
>TRBV19
CASSVADSSYEQYF
>TRBV7-2
CASSLAGNTIYF
>TRBV24-1
CATSDLETGGAGELFF
>TRBV7-2
CASSLVPGMNTEAFF
>TRBV27
CASSSPSRDYQETQYF
>TRBV5-1
CASSLGSGLVGTDTQYF
>TRBV24-1
CATSLMWGELFF
>TRBV7-6
CASSLVLVGREQFF
>TRBV11-3
CASSPTGSDEQYF
>TRBV19
CASSIWGQEAFF
>TRBV5-5
CASSRLWTGVPYEQYF
>TRBV7-2
CASSFGAGGSTYEQYF
>TRBV7-6
CASSPGTGGTGELFF
>TRBV5-1
CASSLEATNEKLFF
>TRBV18
CASSPTGALQGSNQPQHF
>TRBV5-6
CASSFGAGGASNQPQHF
>TRBV18
CASSPDDRLQSEQYF
>TRBV4-2
CASSQQQGRETQYF
>TRBV9
CASRGSGGRGTQYF
>TRBV3-1/TRBV3-2
CASSQGLAGGSYEQYF
>TRBV11-2
CASSLPSDSGTKTDTQYF
>TRBV10-2
CASSESTLYDGYTF
>TRBV18
CASSPAILTGYTF
>TRBV3-1/TRBV3-2
CASSQGGGRNNEQFF
>TRBV28
CASSLLETVFF
>TRBV5-1
CASNPGREGNNEQFF
>TRBV2
CASSERGAGASEAFF
>TRBV24-1
CATSDSGGRRGYTF
>TRBV25-1
CASTGTGGNSNYGYTF
>TRBV7-9
CASSLRQAPQETQYF
>TRBV6-5
CASSYPRGGRAFF
>TRBV5-1
CASSSSTGNTGELFF
>TRBV6-5
CASSEGGDTQYF
>TRBV2
CASTGGRGWQFF
>TRBV6-6
CASSTDSYEQYF
>TRBV5-1
CASRGTSAPYEQYF
>TRBV7-2
CASSWTGFSDEQYF
>TRBV2
CARDRSGNTIYF
>TRBV14
CASSPGGETQYF
>TRBV20-1
CSATRRTEAFF
>TRBV5-6
CASSPRRAGGTDTQYF
>TRBV7-9
CASSGLRNSPLHF
>TRBV7-8
CASSFGRTGVNTEAFF
>TRBV10-1
CASSGGTGPYNQPQHF
>TRBV11-2
CASSLGDLPPLEQYF
>TRBV5-1
CASSMTVTYNEQFF
>TRBV24-1
CATSDQTGSNYGYTF
>TRBV27
CASSLWPGPLYEQYF
>TRBV2
CASSERQGNNEQYF